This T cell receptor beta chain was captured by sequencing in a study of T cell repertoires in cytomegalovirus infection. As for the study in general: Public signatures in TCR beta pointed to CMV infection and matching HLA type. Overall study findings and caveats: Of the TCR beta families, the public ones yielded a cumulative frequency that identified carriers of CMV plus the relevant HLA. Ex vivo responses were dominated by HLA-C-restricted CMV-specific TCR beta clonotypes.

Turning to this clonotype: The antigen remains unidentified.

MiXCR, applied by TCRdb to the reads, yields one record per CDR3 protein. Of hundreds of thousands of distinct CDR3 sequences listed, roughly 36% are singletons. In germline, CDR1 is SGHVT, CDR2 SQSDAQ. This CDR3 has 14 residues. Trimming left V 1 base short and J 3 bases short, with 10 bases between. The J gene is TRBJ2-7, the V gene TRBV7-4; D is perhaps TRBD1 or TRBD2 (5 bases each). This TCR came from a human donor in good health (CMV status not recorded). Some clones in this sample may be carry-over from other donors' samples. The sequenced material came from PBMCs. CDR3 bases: TGTGCCAGCAGCTTAGGGGACGGGTACTACGAGCAGTACTTC. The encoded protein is CASSLGDGYYEQYF.